Given below is one T cell receptor (beta chain) in context. The data belong to a study of blood T cell repertoires in COVID-19. Membership in each cohort depended on participant-reported clinical history. Either two negative PCRs, clearance, or symptom resolution qualified Cohort 3 donors as recovered. V lost 4 bases to trimming and J lost 2 bases, with 11 bases between them. Germline V CDR1 and CDR2: SEHNR, FQNEAQ (reference sequence). The CDR3 contains 14 residues. Profiling relied on immunoSEQ multiplex PCR, and the TCRdb table lists in-frame clones only, not all of them. In the table there are approximately 160,000 clones, 84% of which are singletons.

The sequenced sample consisted of PBMCs or T cells enriched from blood (not recorded which). The receptor was derived from a woman between 45 and 65 years old who had recovered from COVID-19. The chain carries TRBV7-9 and TRBJ1-2; D call uncertain. The CDR3 region has the DNA TGTGCCAGCAGCTCAGACATACGCAACTATGGCTACACCTTC. It specifies CASSSDIRNYGYTF.